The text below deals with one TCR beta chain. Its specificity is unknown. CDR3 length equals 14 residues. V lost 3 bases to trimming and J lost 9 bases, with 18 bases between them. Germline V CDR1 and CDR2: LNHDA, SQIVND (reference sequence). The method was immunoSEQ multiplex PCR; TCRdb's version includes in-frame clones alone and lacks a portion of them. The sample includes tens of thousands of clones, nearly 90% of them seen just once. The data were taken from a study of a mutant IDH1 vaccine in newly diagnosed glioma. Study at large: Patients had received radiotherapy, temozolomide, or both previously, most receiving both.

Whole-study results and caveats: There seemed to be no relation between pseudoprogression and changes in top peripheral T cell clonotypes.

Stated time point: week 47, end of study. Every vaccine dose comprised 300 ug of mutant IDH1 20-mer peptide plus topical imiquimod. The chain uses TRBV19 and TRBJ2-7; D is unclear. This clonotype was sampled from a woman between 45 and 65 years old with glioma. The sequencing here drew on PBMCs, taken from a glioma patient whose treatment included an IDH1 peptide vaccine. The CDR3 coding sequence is TGTGCCAGTAGTATCTATCCCCTGGACGGCGGGCAGTACTTC. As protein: CASSIYPLDGGQYF.